This entry lists 32 T cell receptor beta chains sequenced from one sample in a study of blood T cells in healthy people across ages. It was with a sample-barcoded 5' primer and a J-beta primer mix that a second PCR of roughly 7 to 12 cycles was run. Via MiXCR, TCRdb re-called the 5' RACE reads, giving one row per CDR3 protein. The table has roughly 1.6 million distinct CDR3 sequences, 34% seen once. Sample: blood. The receptors originated from a woman aged 25 to 39 in good health.

This clonotype was seen at least ten times. As DNA, the CDR3 is TGCAGCGTGTTGGGGGGAACTGAAGCTTTCTTT. This sequence encodes CSVLGGTEAFF. The gene calls are TRBV29-1 and TRBJ1-1; TRBD1 might be the D (5 bases). Germline V gives CDR1 SQVTM, CDR2 ANQGSEA. The germline V and J ends were trimmed by 6 bases and 5 bases, with 10 bases remaining between them. This CDR3 contains 11 residues.

This chain connects TRBV4-2 to TRBJ2-1; tentative D call: TRBD2 (5 bases). This CDR3 is 17 amino acids long. In germline, CDR1 is LGHNA, CDR2 YNFKEQ. The V end was cut by 0 bases, the J end by 7 bases, with 19 bases between. The CDR3 coding sequence is TGTGCCAGCAGCCAAGAATACCTAGCTAGTCGGTCGAATGAGCAGTTCTTC. Protein sequence: CASSQEYLASRSNEQFF.

This chain joins TRBV5-1 and TRBJ2-5; D remains ambiguous. With 5 bases removed from V and 1 base from J, the gap between germline ends came to 12 bases. CDR1 is SGHRS, CDR2 YFSETQ, per germline. The CDR3 extends over 14 amino acids. As DNA, the CDR3 is TGCGCCAGCAGAAGTAGTCTAATCCAAGAGACCCAGTACTTC. Translation: CASRSSLIQETQYF.

The gene calls are TRBV30 and TRBJ2-4, with no clear D. The J call may be incorrect, as the DNA end agrees better with TRBJ2-7. Germline CDR1 is GTSNPN and CDR2 is SVGIG (reference sequence). This CDR3 is built from 12 residues. This chain's CDR3 is CAWSVLSDEQYF. In nucleotides, the CDR3 is TGTGCCTGGAGTGTATTATCGGACGAGCAGTACTTC.

This clonotype was detected only a few times. The rearrangement links TRBV2 to TRBJ2-5, with a weak D call TRBD2 (6 bases). Per the germline V gene, CDR1 is SNHLY and CDR2 is FYNNEI. V was shortened by 5 bases and J by 4 bases, with 14 bases between the two germline ends. This CDR3 comprises 14 residues. CDR3 region: CASSPGFGGETQYF. CDR3 sequence (DNA): TGTGCCAGCAGTCCGGGCTTCGGGGGAGAGACCCAGTACTTC.

The V gene is TRBV2, the J gene TRBJ2-3; D is uncertain. Trimming removed 5 bases at V and 5 bases at J, with 17 bases between. The length of the CDR3 is 15 residues. Germline V gene data show CDR1 as SNHLY and CDR2 as FYNNEI. The CDR3 DNA reads TGTGCCAGCAGTCCCCGACTCTCCCTGCTAGATACGCAGTATTTT. This encodes CASSPRLSLLDTQYF.

This clonotype has only a few counts. V usage is TRBV9 and J usage is TRBJ2-7; D uncertain. The germline V and J ends were trimmed by 0 bases and 2 bases, with 12 bases remaining between them. Germline values: CDR1 SGDLS, CDR2 YYNGEE. The CDR3 has 15 residues. The CDR3 DNA is TGTGCCAGCAGCGTAGCAACAGCAACTCCCTACGAGCAGTACTTC. Amino acids: CASSVATATPYEQYF. Supplemented by reference TRBV9 and TRBJ2-7, the full variable domain reads DSGVTQTPKHLITATGQRVTLRCSPRSGDLSVYWYQQSLDQGLQFLIQYYNGEERAKGNILERFSAQQFPDLHSELNLSSLELGDSALYFCASSVATATPYEQYFGPGTRLTVT.

This clonotype occurred once. This chain connects TRBV3-1 to TRBJ2-1, with D uncertain. The CDR3 is 16 residues long. Trimming left V 6 bases short and J 6 bases short, with 21 bases between. Germline V lookup: CDR1 LGHDT, CDR2 YNNKEL (reference sequence). CDR3 bases: TGTGCCAGCAGTACTCCAACGACTTCGGGCCGCAATGAGCAGTTCTTC. Amino acids: CASSTPTTSGRNEQFF.

The rearrangement uses TRBV29-1 and TRBJ2-2; TRBD2 aligns across 7 bases. The CDR3 length is 15 residues. Per the germline V gene, CDR1 is SQVTM and CDR2 is ANQGSEA. The junction had 7 bases not matched to a gene; V was cut back by 6 bases and J by 0 bases. The CDR3 loop is CSVGPSGANTGELFF. In DNA form, the CDR3 reads TGCAGCGTGGGCCCTAGCGGTGCGAACACCGGGGAGCTGTTTTTT.

Points on this clonotype: A much larger clone sits a single nucleotide away, making a read error possible. The V and J genes are TRBV29-1 and TRBJ2-3; D is tentatively TRBD1 or TRBD2 (7 bases each). Germline assignment: CDR1 SQVTM and CDR2 ANQGSEA. The CDR3 spans 13 residues. Trimming cost V 6 bases and J 5 bases, with 15 bases left between them. The chain's CDR3 is CSVAGGAGDTQYF. The CDR3 nucleotides are TGCAGCGTCGCAGGGGGGGCGGGAGATACGCAGTATTTT.

In this sample, this clonotype turned up a few times. The genes are TRBV5-6 and TRBJ2-1, with D uncertain. V lost 0 bases and J 0 bases, leaving 10 bases between the germline ends. Per germline, CDR1 SGHDT and CDR2 YYEEEE. The CDR3 sequence is 16 residues long. CDR3 sequence: CASSLDQVSSYNEQFF. Written as DNA, the CDR3 is TGTGCCAGCAGCTTGGACCAGGTCAGCTCCTACAATGAGCAGTTCTTC.

There are many counts of this clonotype. The chain has TRBV29-1 and TRBJ2-1; D may be TRBD1 or TRBD2 (6 bases each). Germline V gene sequence: CDR1 SQVTM, CDR2 ANQGSEA. V lost 4 bases, J lost 2 bases, and 12 bases lay in between. This CDR3 is built from 14 residues. The chain's CDR3 is CSVGVGGPYNEQFF. CDR3 bases: TGCAGCGTTGGGGTCGGGGGCCCCTACAATGAGCAGTTCTTC.

V and J are TRBV19 and TRBJ2-3; the D is unclear. Germline loops: CDR1 LNHDA, CDR2 SQIVND (reference sequence). The V gene lost 3 bases and the J gene lost 0 bases, with 4 bases spanning the gap. The CDR3 sequence is 13 residues long. For the CDR3, the DNA is TGTGCCAGTAGTATGCCTAGCACAGATACGCAGTATTTT. As protein: CASSMPSTDTQYF. The full variable domain, its missing parts supplied by reference TRBV19 and TRBJ2-3, is DGGITQSPKYLFRKEGQNVTLSCEQNLNHDAMYWYRQDPGQGLRLIYYSQIVNDFQKGDIAEGYSVSREKKESFPLTVTSAQKNPTAFYLCASSMPSTDTQYFGPGTRLTVL.

A few counts support this clonotype. The CDR3 DNA reads as TGTGCCAGCAGTGAGGAACAGGGGGTTTCCTACGAGCAGTACTTC. Its translation is CASSEEQGVSYEQYF. The V gene is TRBV2, the J gene TRBJ2-7, with 8 nucleotides matching TRBD1. V dropped 3 bases and J dropped 1; count of bases not matched to a gene: 5. The germline V gene has CDR1 SNHLY and CDR2 FYNNEI. The CDR3 has 15 amino acids.

This clonotype was recorded a few times. A read error may account for a junction end that differs from germline. The chain carries TRBV5-1 and TRBJ2-5; 7 nucleotides agree with TRBD1. The germline CDR1 and CDR2 sequences are SGHRS and YFSETQ. The length of the CDR3 is 16 residues. The CDR3 nucleotides read TGCGCCAACAGCTTGCGGACAGGAATCGGCCAAGAGACCCAGTACTTC. It translates to CANSLRTGIGQETQYF.

The genes are TRBV5-6 and TRBJ2-3; 11 nucleotides agree with TRBD2. CDR3 length equals 16 residues. With V trimmed by 4 bases and J by 1 base, 5 bases remained unmatched. Germline CDR1 reads SGHDT; CDR2 reads YYEEEE. The CDR3 nucleotides are TGTGCCAGCAGCGTGACTAGCGGGGCCCGCACAGATACGCAGTATTTT. Translating it yields CASSVTSGARTDTQYF.

The rearrangement joins TRBV9 to TRBJ2-7; the D gene could be TRBD1 or TRBD2 (5 bases each). Looked up from germline, CDR1 is SGDLS and CDR2 is YYNGEE. This CDR3 has 14 residues. The ends were cut back, 3 bases at V and 3 bases at J, with 13 bases in the middle. The CDR3 reads CASSAEAGSYEQYF. CDR3 coding DNA: TGTGCCAGCAGCGCAGAGGCAGGGAGCTACGAGCAGTACTTC.

In DNA, the CDR3 is TGTGCCAGCAGCCAAGCGGAGGATCGGTACTATGGCTACACCTTC. Its translation is CASSQAEDRYYGYTF. The rearrangement uses TRBV4-2 and TRBJ1-2; no definite D call. Trimming cost V 1 base and J 3 bases, with 12 bases left between them. CDR3 size: 15 residues. Germline loops: CDR1 LGHNA, CDR2 YNFKEQ.

The chain employs TRBV28 and TRBJ2-7; 8 bases are a match to TRBD1. V was pared by 3 bases and J by 2 bases, with 27 bases of the junction left unmatched. Germline lookup yields CDR1 MDHEN and CDR2 SYDVKM. The CDR3 length is 22 residues. The CDR3 nucleotides read TGTGCCAGCAGTTTGGGATCGGTTTGGGGACAGGCGCCGGTGGGGATGCCCTACGAGCAGTACTTC. It encodes CASSLGSVWGQAPVGMPYEQYF.

This clonotype showed up just once. A much bigger clone sits one base away, suggesting this may be a read error. J is TRBJ2-1 and V is TRBV20-1; TRBD2 might be the D (5 bases). The CDR3 has 15 amino acids. Germline CDR1 reads DFQATT; CDR2 reads SNEGSKA (reference sequence). The CDR3 loop reads CSTRDPQRSYNEQFF. The CDR3 DNA is TGCAGTACTAGAGATCCCCAACGCTCCTACAATGAGCAGTTCTTC.

This clonotype was seen many times. The genes are TRBV11-2 and TRBJ2-1, with a weak D call TRBD2 (6 bases). The length of the CDR3 is 16 residues. The germline V and J ends were trimmed by 1 base and 2 bases, with 12 bases remaining between them. The germline CDR1 and CDR2 sequences are SGHAT and FQNNGV. Written as DNA, the CDR3 is TGTGCCAGCAGCTTAGGGGGCGGCGGGGCCTACAATGAGCAGTTCTTC. Protein: CASSLGGGGAYNEQFF.

This clonotype appeared a single time. One end of the junction is discordant with germline, which a read error may explain. The V gene is TRBV10-1, the J gene TRBJ2-3; the D is unclear. The CDR3 loop spans 16 amino acids. Germline CDR1 reads WNHNN; CDR2 reads SYGVQD (reference sequence). The CDR3 sequence is CASSDQQDPFTDTRYF. The DNA for the CDR3 is TGCGCCAGCAGTGACCAGCAGGACCCCTTCACAGATACGCGGTATTTT.

This chain links TRBV4-1 with TRBJ2-1, with TRBD2 matching 10 bases. In germline, CDR1 is MGHRA, CDR2 YSYEKL. The CDR3 consists of 17 residues. The trim removed 2 bases at V and 4 bases at J, leaving 8 bases unmatched. The CDR3 region is CASSQTRTSGPYNEQFF. CDR3 nucleotides: TGCGCCAGCAGCCAAACTAGGACTAGCGGACCTTACAATGAGCAGTTCTTC.

The CDR3 DNA reads as TGTGCCAGCAGCCCCCGAAGTGGGTTGTGCTATGGCTACACCTTC. Amino acid sequence: CASSPRSGLCYGYTF. V gene TRBV21-1 combines with J gene TRBJ1-2. TRBV21-1 represents a pseudogene. CDR3 length: 15 residues.

This clonotype was counted a single time. The V call is TRBV28, the J call TRBJ1-4; D gene ambiguous. The germline V gene encodes CDR1 MDHEN and CDR2 SYDVKM. CDR3 length equals 10 residues. The germline V and J ends were trimmed by 10 bases and 8 bases, with 8 bases remaining between them. The CDR3 here is CATEGEKLFF. In nucleotides, the CDR3 is TGTGCCACCGAGGGCGAAAAACTGTTTTTT.

This clonotype was seen many times. The V gene is TRBV29-1, the J gene TRBJ1-2; D not certain. Germline V lookup: CDR1 SQVTM, CDR2 ANQGSEA. V shed 7 bases and J shed 8 bases, with 14 bases lying between them. The CDR3 runs to 11 residues. CDR3 coding DNA: TGCAGCGCTGGTAGCAGTCGCGGCTACACCTTC. Translated, it gives CSAGSSRGYTF.

The chain joins TRBV7-2 to TRBJ2-7; TRBD2 agrees at 7 bases. CDR3 size: 13 residues. The V segment lost 6 bases and the J segment 4 bases; nucleotides outside the gene matches: 6. The germline V gene encodes CDR1 SGHTA and CDR2 FQGNSA. The CDR3: CASSLLAEYEQYF. The CDR3 DNA sequence: TGTGCCAGCAGTCTTCTAGCGGAGTACGAGCAGTACTTC.

The table lists this clonotype with many counts. The rearrangement joins TRBV3-1 to TRBJ1-2; 7 bases align to TRBD1. With V trimmed by 4 bases and J by 4 bases, 6 bases remained unmatched. The V gene's germline CDR1 is LGHDT and CDR2 YNNKEL (reference sequence). The length of the CDR3 is 14 residues. This chain's CDR3 is CASSRTGAGYGYTF. CDR3 nucleotide sequence: TGTGCCAGCAGCCGAACAGGGGCAGGCTATGGCTACACCTTC.

The genes are TRBV2 and TRBJ2-3; 7 bases are shared with TRBD1. The CDR3 runs 13 residues. Germline CDR1 is SNHLY and CDR2 is FYNNEI. After removal of 6 bases from V and 6 bases from J, the junction contained 6 bases not matched to a gene. The CDR3 region has the DNA TGTGCCAGCAGCAGGGAAGGGGGCGATACGCAGTATTTT. Translating it yields CASSREGGDTQYF.

In this sample, this clonotype turned up a few times. The rearrangement joins TRBV7-2 to TRBJ1-2; no clear D gene. Germline V gene lookup returns CDR1 SGHTA and CDR2 FQGNSA. Trimming took off 3 bases at V and 2 bases at J, with 10 bases between the two ends. The CDR3 consists of 14 residues. This CDR3 reads CASSLDYINYGYTF. The CDR3, as DNA: TGTGCCAGCAGCTTGGACTATATCAACTATGGCTACACCTTC.

This sequence joins TRBV20-1 and TRBJ1-2, with TRBD1 matching over 11 bases. Germline V gene data show CDR1 as DFQATT and CDR2 as SNEGSKA (reference sequence). With 1 base clipped from V and 4 bases from J, the junction kept 8 bases outside the gene matches. The CDR3 sequence is 16 residues long. This CDR3 is CSARASGDRGVYGYTF. The CDR3 nucleotides are TGCAGTGCTAGAGCTAGCGGGGACAGGGGGGTCTATGGCTACACCTTC.

This chain joins TRBV12-3 or TRBV12-4 and TRBJ2-2; D remains ambiguous. The CDR3 has 13 residues. V gave up 3 bases and J gave up 3 bases, with 5 bases separating them. CDR3 amino acids: CASSLLDTGELFF. The CDR3 nucleotides are TGTGCCAGCAGTTTGTTAGACACCGGGGAGCTGTTTTTT.